This TCR beta chain is drawn from a study of cytomegalovirus exposure and HLA in healthy donors. The primer mix had 60 Vbeta and 13 Jbeta primers. Sequencing was performed with immunoSEQ multiplex PCR; in TCRdb, only in-frame clones are kept and a portion is missing. The sample holds 120,000 or so clones; around 77% are singletons and the top ten take roughly 5.8%. The V gene's germline CDR1 is SGHRS and CDR2 YFSETQ. Trimming left V 4 bases short and J 4 bases short, with 17 bases between. This CDR3 has 16 residues. This sequence originates from a man between 18 and 35 years old in good health and CMV-seropositive. The chain combines TRBV5-1 with TRBJ2-2; D might be TRBD2 (5 bases). Sequenced: PBMCs. Written as DNA, the CDR3 is TGCGCCAGCAGCCTCGATCCCGGCCGGGGCACCGGGGAGCTGTTTTTT. Residues: CASSLDPGRGTGELFF.